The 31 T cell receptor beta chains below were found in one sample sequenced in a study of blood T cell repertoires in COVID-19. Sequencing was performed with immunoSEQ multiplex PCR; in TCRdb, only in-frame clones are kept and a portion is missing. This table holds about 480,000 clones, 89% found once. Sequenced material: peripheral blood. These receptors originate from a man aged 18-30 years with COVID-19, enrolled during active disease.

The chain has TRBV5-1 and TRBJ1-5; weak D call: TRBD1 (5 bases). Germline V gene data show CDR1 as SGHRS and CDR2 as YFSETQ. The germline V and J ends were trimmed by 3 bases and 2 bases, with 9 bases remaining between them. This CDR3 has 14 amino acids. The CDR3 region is CASSYGGGNQPQHF. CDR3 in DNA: TGCGCCAGCAGCTATGGAGGGGGCAATCAGCCCCAGCATTTT.

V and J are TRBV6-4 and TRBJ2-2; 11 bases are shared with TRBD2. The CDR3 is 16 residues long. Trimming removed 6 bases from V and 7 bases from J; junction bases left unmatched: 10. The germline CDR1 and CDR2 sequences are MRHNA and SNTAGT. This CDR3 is CASSPTSGGENGELFF. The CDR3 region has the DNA TGTGCCAGCAGCCCAACTAGCGGGGGAGAAAACGGGGAGCTGTTTTTT.

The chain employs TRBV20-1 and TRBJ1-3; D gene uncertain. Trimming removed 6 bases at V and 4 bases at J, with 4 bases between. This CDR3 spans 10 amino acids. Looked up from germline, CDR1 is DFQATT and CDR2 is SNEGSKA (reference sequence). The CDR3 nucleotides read TGCAGTGCGGAGGGAAACACCATATATTTT. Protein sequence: CSAEGNTIYF.

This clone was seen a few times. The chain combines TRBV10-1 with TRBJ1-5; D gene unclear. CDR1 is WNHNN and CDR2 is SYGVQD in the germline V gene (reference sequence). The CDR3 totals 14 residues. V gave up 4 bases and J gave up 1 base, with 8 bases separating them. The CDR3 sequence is CASSVARSNQPQHF. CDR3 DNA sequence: TGCGCCAGCAGTGTTGCCAGGAGCAATCAGCCCCAGCATTTT.

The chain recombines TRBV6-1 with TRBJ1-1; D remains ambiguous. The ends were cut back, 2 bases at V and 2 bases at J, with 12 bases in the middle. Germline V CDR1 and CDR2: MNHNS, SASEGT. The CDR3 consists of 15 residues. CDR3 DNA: TGTGCCAGCAGTGAATTTGGCAGAACCAACACTGAAGCTTTCTTT. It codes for CASSEFGRTNTEAFF.

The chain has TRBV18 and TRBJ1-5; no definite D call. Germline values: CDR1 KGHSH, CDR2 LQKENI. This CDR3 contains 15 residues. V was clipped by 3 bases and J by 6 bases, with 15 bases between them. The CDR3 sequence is CASSPATLPGQPQHF. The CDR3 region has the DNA TGTGCCAGCTCACCGGCAACCCTCCCTGGTCAGCCCCAGCATTTT.

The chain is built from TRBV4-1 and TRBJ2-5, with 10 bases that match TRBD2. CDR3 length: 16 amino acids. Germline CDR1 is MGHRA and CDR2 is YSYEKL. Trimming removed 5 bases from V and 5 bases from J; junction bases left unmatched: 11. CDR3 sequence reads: CASSTGLANFRETQYF. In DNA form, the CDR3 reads TGCGCCAGCAGCACGGGACTAGCGAACTTTCGTGAGACCCAGTACTTC.

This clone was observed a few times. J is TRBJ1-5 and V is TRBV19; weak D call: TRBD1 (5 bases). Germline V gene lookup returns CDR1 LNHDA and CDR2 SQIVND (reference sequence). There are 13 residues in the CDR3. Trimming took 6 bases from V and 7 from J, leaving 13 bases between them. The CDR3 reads CASSPAGGQPQHF. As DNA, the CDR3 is TGTGCCAGTAGCCCAGCGGGGGGACAGCCCCAGCATTTT.

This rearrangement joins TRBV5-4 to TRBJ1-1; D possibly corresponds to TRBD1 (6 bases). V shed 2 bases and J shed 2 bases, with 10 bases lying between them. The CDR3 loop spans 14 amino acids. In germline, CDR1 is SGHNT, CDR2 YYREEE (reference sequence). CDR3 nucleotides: TGTGCCAGCAGCTTCGGACAGCTCAACACTGAAGCTTTCTTT. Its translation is CASSFGQLNTEAFF.

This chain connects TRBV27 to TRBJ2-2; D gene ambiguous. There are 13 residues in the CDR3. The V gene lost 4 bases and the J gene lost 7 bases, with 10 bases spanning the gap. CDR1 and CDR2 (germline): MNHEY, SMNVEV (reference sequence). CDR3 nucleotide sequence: TGTGCCAGCAGTTCAGTCGCTCTCGGGGAGCTGTTTTTT. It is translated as CASSSVALGELFF.

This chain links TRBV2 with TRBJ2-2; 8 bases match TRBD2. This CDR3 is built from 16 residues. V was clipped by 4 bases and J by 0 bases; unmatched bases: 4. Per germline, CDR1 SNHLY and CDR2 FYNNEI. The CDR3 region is CASSVAGGSNTGELFF. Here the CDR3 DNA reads TGTGCCAGCAGTGTGGCGGGGGGTTCGAACACCGGGGAGCTGTTTTTT.

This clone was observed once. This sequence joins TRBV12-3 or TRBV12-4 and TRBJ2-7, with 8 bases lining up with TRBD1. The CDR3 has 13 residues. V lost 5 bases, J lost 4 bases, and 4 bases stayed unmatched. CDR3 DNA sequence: TGTGCCAGCAGTGGACAGGGATCGTACGAGCAGTACTTC. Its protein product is CASSGQGSYEQYF.

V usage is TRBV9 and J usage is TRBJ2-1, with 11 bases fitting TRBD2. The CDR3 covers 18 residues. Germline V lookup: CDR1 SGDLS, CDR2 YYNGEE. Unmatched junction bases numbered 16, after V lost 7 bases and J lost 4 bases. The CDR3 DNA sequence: TGTGCCAGCTGCCGGGGGCTAGCGGGGGGCCCTGAGTACAATGAGCAGTTCTTC. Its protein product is CASCRGLAGGPEYNEQFF.

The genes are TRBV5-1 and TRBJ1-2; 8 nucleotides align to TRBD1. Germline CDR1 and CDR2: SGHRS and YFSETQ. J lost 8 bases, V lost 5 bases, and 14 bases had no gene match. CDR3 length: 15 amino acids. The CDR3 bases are TGCGCCAGCAGGCCGACAGGGGCCACCACAAAAGGCTACACCTTC. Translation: CASRPTGATTKGYTF. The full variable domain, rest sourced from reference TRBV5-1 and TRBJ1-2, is KAGVTQTPRYLIKTRGQQVTLSCSPISGHRSVSWYQQTPGQGLQFLFEYFSETQRNKGNFPGRFSGRQFSNSRSEMNVSTLELGDSALYLCASRPTGATTKGYTFGSGTRLTVV.

The CDR3 sequence: CATSDSGGRTDTQYF. The CDR3 coding sequence is TGTGCCACCAGTGATTCCGGGGGTCGCACAGATACGCAGTATTTT. The chain carries TRBV24-1 and TRBJ2-3; D is perhaps TRBD2 (6 bases). CDR3 length: 15 amino acids. The V and J ends lost 2 bases and 1 base respectively, with 9 bases between them. CDR1 KGHDR and CDR2 SFDVKD come from the germline V gene.

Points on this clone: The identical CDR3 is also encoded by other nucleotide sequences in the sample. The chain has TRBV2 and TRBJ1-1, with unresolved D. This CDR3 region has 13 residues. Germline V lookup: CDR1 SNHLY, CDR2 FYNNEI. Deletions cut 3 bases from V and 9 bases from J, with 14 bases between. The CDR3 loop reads CASSDGGVPQAFF. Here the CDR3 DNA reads TGTGCCAGCAGTGATGGAGGAGTTCCCCAAGCTTTCTTT.

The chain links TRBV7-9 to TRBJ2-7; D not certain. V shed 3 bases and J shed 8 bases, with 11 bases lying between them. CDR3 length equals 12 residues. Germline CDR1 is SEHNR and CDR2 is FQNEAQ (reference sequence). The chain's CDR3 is CASSFYQAQQYF. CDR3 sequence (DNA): TGTGCCAGCAGCTTTTACCAGGCCCAGCAGTACTTC.

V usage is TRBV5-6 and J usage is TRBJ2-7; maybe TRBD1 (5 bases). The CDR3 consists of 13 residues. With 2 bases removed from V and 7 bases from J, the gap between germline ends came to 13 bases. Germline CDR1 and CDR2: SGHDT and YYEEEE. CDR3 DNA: TGTGCCAGCAGCTTACATACAGGTCGTGAGCAGTACTTC. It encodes CASSLHTGREQYF.

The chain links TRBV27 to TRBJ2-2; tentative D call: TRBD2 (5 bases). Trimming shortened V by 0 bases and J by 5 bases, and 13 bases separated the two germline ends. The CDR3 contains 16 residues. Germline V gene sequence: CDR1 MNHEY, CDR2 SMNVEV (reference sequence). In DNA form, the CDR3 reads TGTGCCAGCAGTTTATCCATTCGGAGGAGAACCGGGGAGCTGTTTTTT. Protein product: CASSLSIRRRTGELFF.

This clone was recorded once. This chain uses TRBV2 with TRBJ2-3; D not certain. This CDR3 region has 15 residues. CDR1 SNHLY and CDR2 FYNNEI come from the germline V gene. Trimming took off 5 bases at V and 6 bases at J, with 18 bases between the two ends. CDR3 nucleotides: TGTGCCAGCAGTCGCGACCGTTTAGTACAGGATACGCAGTATTTT. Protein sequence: CASSRDRLVQDTQYF.

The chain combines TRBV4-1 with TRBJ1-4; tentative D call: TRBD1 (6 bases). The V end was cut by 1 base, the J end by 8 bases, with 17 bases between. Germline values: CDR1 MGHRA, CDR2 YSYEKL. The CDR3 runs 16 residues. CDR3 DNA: TGCGCCAGCAGCCAAGCTACAGGGCCGATCTACGAAAAACTGTTTTTT. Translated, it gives CASSQATGPIYEKLFF.

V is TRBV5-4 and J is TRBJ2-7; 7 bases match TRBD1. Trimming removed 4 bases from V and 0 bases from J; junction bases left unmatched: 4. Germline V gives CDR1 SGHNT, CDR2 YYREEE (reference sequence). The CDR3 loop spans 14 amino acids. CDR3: CASSIGQDSYEQYF. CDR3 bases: TGTGCCAGCAGCATCGGACAGGACTCCTACGAGCAGTACTTC.

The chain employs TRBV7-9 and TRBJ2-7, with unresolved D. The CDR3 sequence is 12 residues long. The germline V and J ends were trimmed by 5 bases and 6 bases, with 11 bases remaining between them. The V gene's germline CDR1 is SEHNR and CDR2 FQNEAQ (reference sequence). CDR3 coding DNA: TGTGCCAGCAGCCCTATCGGAGTCGAGCAGTACTTC. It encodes CASSPIGVEQYF.

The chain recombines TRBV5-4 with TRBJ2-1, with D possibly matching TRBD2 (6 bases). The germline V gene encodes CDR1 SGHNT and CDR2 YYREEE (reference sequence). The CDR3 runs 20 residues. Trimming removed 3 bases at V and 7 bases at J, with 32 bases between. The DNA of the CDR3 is TGTGCCAGCAGCTACTCCTTAACTACCGGGACTCTGGGGTCCTCTAATGAGCAGTTCTTC. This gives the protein CASSYSLTTGTLGSSNEQFF.

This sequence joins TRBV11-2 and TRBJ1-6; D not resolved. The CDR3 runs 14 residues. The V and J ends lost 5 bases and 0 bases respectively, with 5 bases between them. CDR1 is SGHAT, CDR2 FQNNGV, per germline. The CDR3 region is CASSPSSYNSPLHF. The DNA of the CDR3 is TGTGCCAGCAGCCCCAGCTCCTATAATTCACCCCTCCACTTT.

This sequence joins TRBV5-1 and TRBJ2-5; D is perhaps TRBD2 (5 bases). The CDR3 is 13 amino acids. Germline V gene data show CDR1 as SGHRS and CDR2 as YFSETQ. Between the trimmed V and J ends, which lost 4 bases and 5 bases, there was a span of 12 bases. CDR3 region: CASSAGVRETQYF. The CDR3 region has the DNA TGCGCCAGCAGCGCGGGCGTCCGGGAGACCCAGTACTTC. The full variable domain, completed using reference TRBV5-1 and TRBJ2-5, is KAGVTQTPRYLIKTRGQQVTLSCSPISGHRSVSWYQQTPGQGLQFLFEYFSETQRNKGNFPGRFSGRQFSNSRSEMNVSTLELGDSALYLCASSAGVRETQYFGPGTRLLVL.

CDR3 DNA sequence: TGTGCCAGCAGCCCAGGGACTAGCCCAGATACGCAGTATTTT. The encoded protein is CASSPGTSPDTQYF. V usage is TRBV7-2 and J usage is TRBJ2-3, with 9 bases lining up with TRBD2. The V segment lost 5 bases and the J segment 4 bases; nucleotides outside the gene matches: 4. Germline CDR1 SGHTA, CDR2 FQGNSA. The CDR3 has 14 amino acids.

The CDR3 reads CASGRNAYEQYF. The CDR3 nucleotides read TGTGCCAGCGGCAGGAACGCCTACGAGCAGTACTTC. The V gene is TRBV6-5, the J gene TRBJ2-7; D unclear. Germline V gives CDR1 MNHEY, CDR2 SVGAGI. CDR3 size: 12 residues. Trimming cost V 8 bases and J 2 bases, with 10 bases left between them.

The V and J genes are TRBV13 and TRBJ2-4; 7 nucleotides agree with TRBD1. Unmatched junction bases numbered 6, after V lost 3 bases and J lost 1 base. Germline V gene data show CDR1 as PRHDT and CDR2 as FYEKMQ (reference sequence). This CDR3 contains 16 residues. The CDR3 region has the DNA TGTGCCAGCAGCTTGGACCTGACAGGGGCCAAAAACATTCAGTACTTC. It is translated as CASSLDLTGAKNIQYF.

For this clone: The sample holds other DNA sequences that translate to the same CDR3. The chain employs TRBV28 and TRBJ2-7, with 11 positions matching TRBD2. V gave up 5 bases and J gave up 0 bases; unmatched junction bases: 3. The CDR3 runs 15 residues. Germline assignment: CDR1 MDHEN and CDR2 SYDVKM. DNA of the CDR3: TGTGCCAGCAGTCCAGGGACTAGCGGCTCCTACGAGCAGTACTTC. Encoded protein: CASSPGTSGSYEQYF.

The CDR3 DNA follows: TGTGCCAGCAGCCGATTGGGACAGAACACTGAAGCTTTCTTT. Protein: CASSRLGQNTEAFF. This rearrangement joins TRBV7-6 to TRBJ1-1; TRBD1 might be the D (6 bases). The V gene's germline CDR1 is SGHVS and CDR2 FNYEAQ. CDR3 length: 14 amino acids. The V gene lost 5 bases and the J gene lost 1 base, with 11 bases spanning the gap.